The clone carrying this T cell receptor (beta chain) was found a few times. Its antigen is unidentified. This sample is drawn from a study of beta chain features in type 1 diabetes. Study outcomes and limitations: The analysis here could not establish whether HLA type shapes TCRB rearrangement. People with Type 1 diabetes carried modestly yet significantly shorter TCRB CDR3s in all four CD4+ subsets. Over-representation of high TCR-expressing cells was a possible consequence of cDNA sequencing.

CDR3 length: 15 residues. V lost 3 bases, J lost 7 bases, and 10 bases stayed unmatched. Germline V gene sequence: CDR1 SEHNR, CDR2 FQNEAQ (reference sequence). The whole isolated RNA underwent reverse transcription, so sequencing captured expressed TCRB transcripts. Using immunoSEQ multiplex PCR, the repertoire was profiled, and TCRdb retains in-frame clones only, with some absent. The sample comprises a few hundred thousand clones, about 14% of which are singletons, and roughly 0.015% rests with the top ten. The sequence came from a woman under 30 with type 1 diabetes. The sequenced sample was naive CD4+ T cells from blood. This chain joins TRBV7-9 and TRBJ2-7, with 9 positions matching TRBD2. The CDR3 DNA is TGTGCCAGCAGCTTCACTGTAGCGGGAGTGAATGAGCAGTACGTC. The encoded protein is CASSFTVAGVNEQYV.